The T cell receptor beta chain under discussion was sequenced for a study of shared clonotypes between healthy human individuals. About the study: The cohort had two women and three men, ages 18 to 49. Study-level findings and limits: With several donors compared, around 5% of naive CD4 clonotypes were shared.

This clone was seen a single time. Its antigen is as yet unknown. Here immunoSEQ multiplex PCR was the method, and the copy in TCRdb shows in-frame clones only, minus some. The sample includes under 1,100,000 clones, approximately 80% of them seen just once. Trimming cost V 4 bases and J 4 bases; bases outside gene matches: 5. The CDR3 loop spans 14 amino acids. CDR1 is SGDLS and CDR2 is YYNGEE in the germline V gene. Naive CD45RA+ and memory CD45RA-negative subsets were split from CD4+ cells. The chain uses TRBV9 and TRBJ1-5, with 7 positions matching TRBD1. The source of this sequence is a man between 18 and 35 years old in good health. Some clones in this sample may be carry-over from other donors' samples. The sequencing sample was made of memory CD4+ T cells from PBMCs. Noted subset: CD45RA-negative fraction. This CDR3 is CASSRDSWNQPQHF. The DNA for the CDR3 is TGTGCCAGCAGCCGGGACAGTTGGAATCAGCCCCAGCATTTT. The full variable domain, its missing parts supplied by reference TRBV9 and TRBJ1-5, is DSGVTQTPKHLITATGQRVTLRCSPRSGDLSVYWYQQSLDQGLQFLIQYYNGEERAKGNILERFSAQQFPDLHSELNLSSLELGDSALYFCASSRDSWNQPQHFGDGTRLSIL.